These 15 T cell receptor beta chains came from one sample sequenced in a study of immune heterogeneity within non-small cell lung tumors. Bulk tumor genomic DNA was the template, and each sample received around 0.55 ug. Each primary tumor yielded several biopsies, collected far apart from one another at surgery. Patients with untreated, newly diagnosed non-small cell lung cancer underwent curative surgery. Multiplex PCR relied on 32 V and 13 J primers to amplify TCR beta CDR3. MiXCR was run by TCRdb on the multiplex PCR reads, yielding one entry per CDR3 protein. Of fewer than 25,000 distinct CDR3 sequences in the sample, about 29% were seen once. The specimen was lung tumor tissue. The receptors were sampled from a man aged 35-49 years with non-small cell lung cancer.

The chain has TRBV6-1 and TRBJ2-3; TRBD2 matches 12 bases. This CDR3 comprises 15 residues. The ends lost 7 bases at V and 2 bases at J; junction bases unmatched: 4. Germline values: CDR1 MNHNS, CDR2 SASEGT. This CDR3 reads CASKGLAGTTDTQYF. The CDR3 nucleotides are TGTGCCAGCAAGGGACTAGCGGGCACCACAGATACGCAGTATTTT.

The chain is built from TRBV20-1 and TRBJ2-2; 12 bases match TRBD2. Germline V gene data show CDR1 as DFQATT and CDR2 as SNEGSKA (reference sequence). V was pared by 0 bases and J by 2 bases, with 7 bases of the junction left unmatched. CDR3 length equals 18 residues. This CDR3 is CSARDFSSGRVNTGELFF. As DNA, the CDR3 is TGCAGTGCTAGAGACTTTTCTAGCGGGAGGGTTAACACCGGGGAGCTGTTTTTT.

The J gene is TRBJ2-7, the V gene TRBV30; weak D call: TRBD1 (5 bases). Germline CDR1 GTSNPN, CDR2 SVGIG (reference sequence). The CDR3 consists of 14 residues. Trimming removed 3 bases at V and 1 base at J, with 13 bases between. In DNA, the CDR3 is TGTGCCTGGAGGAAAAAACAGGTTTCCTACGAGCAGTACTTC. This codes for CAWRKKQVSYEQYF.

This clonotype was recorded at least ten times. The rearrangement joins TRBV2 to TRBJ1-4; TRBD1 aligns across 7 bases. The germline CDR1 and CDR2 sequences are SNHLY and FYNNEI. V lost 6 bases, J lost 2 bases, and 3 bases stayed unmatched. The CDR3 runs 14 residues. The DNA for the CDR3 is TGTGCCAGCAGAGAGGGGGCGACTAATGAAAAACTGTTTTTT. Amino acids: CASREGATNEKLFF.

The gene calls are TRBV7-2 and TRBJ2-7; 12 bases map to TRBD2. From germline, CDR1 is SGHTA and CDR2 FQGNSA. CDR3 size: 14 residues. Trimming at V came to 5 bases and at J to 7 bases, leaving 6 bases not matched to a gene. CDR3 sequence (DNA): TGTGCCAGCAGCAGACTAGCGGGAGCTCGGGAGCAGTACTTC. Protein product: CASSRLAGAREQYF.

On this clonotype itself: A read error is possible here, since a much larger clone lies one base away. The chain has TRBV4-2 and TRBJ1-2, with no clear D. From germline, CDR1 is LGHNA and CDR2 YNFKEQ. The CDR3 loop spans 15 amino acids. V was pared by 0 bases and J by 5 bases, with 13 bases between. The CDR3 DNA reads as TGTGCCAGCAGCCAAGATTGGCAGAGGGAATATGGCTACACCTTC. Its translation: CASSQDWQREYGYTF.

For this clonotype: A much larger clone lies one base from this, so it may be a read error. This chain links TRBV6-1 with TRBJ1-4; 7 bases map to TRBD1. Germline V gives CDR1 MNHNS, CDR2 SASEGT. The CDR3 spans 14 residues. The chain's CDR3 is CPSKRGQPNEKLFF. The CDR3 DNA reads TGTCCCAGCAAACGGGGACAGCCTAATGAAAAACTGTTTTTT.

As regards this clonotype: The junction differs from germline at one of its ends, possibly a read error. The chain recombines TRBV6-2 or TRBV6-3 with TRBJ1-1; 8 nucleotides line up with TRBD1. Germline loops: CDR1 MNHEY, CDR2 SVGEGT. The CDR3 sequence is 13 residues long. The CDR3 nucleotides read TGTGCCATCAGTCAAACAGGGGGCACTGAAGCTTTCTTT. Its translation is CAISQTGGTEAFF.

At least ten counts were recorded for this clonotype. The gene calls are TRBV28 and TRBJ1-2; TRBD1 matches at 7 bases. V dropped 5 bases and J dropped 2; count of bases not matched to a gene: 11. Germline V gene lookup returns CDR1 MDHEN and CDR2 SYDVKM. This CDR3 spans 16 amino acids. Here the CDR3 reads CASSAPGTEINYGYTF. CDR3 sequence (DNA): TGTGCCAGCAGTGCCCCCGGGACAGAAATAAACTATGGCTACACCTTC.

This clonotype was counted a few times. The V and J genes are TRBV7-9 and TRBJ2-2, with D perhaps matching TRBD2 (5 bases). Germline loops: CDR1 SEHNR, CDR2 FQNEAQ (reference sequence). Trimming pared 7 bases from V and 4 bases from J, leaving 10 bases between. The CDR3 contains 13 residues. CDR3 sequence reads: CASKGVSTGELFF. The CDR3 DNA follows: TGTGCCAGCAAGGGAGTTAGCACCGGGGAGCTGTTTTTT.

This clonotype occurred a few times. The gene calls are TRBV29-1 and TRBJ1-1; D ambiguous. CDR1 is SQVTM, CDR2 ANQGSEA, per germline. The CDR3 runs 15 residues. V lost 0 bases and J lost 0, with 11 bases in between. The CDR3 bases are TGCAGCGTTGAAGAGTCGGCAGGCATGAACACTGAAGCTTTCTTT. Translation gives CSVEESAGMNTEAFF.

About this clonotype itself: Since a much larger clone is just one base distant, this may be a read error. V gene TRBV2 combines with J gene TRBJ2-7; TRBD1 matches at 7 bases. The CDR3 is 14 residues long. Germline lookup yields CDR1 SNHLY and CDR2 FYNNEI. Here the CDR3 DNA reads TGTGCCAGCAGTCTGACAGGGACCTCCTACGAGCTGTACTTC. Amino acids: CASSLTGTSYELYF.

This clonotype is medium-sized by share. The V call is TRBV18, the J call TRBJ2-7; TRBD2 matches at 10 bases. Germline V lookup: CDR1 KGHSH, CDR2 LQKENI. The CDR3 is made up of 16 amino acids. With V trimmed by 3 bases and J by 7 bases, 12 bases remained unmatched. The DNA of the CDR3 is TGTGCCAGCTCACCCTCTAGCGGGAGTAGATTGGTAGAGCAGTACTTC. It specifies CASSPSSGSRLVEQYF.

This clonotype was recorded at least ten times. CDR3 loop: CASRRELGTNEQFF. The CDR3 DNA reads TGTGCCAGTAGAAGGGAGTTAGGTACCAATGAGCAGTTCTTC. The V call is TRBV19, the J call TRBJ2-1; perhaps TRBD2 as D (5 bases). The ends were cut back, 6 bases at V and 6 bases at J, with 15 bases in the middle. In germline, CDR1 is LNHDA, CDR2 SQIVND (reference sequence). The CDR3 length is 14 residues.

The chain recombines TRBV20-1 with TRBJ2-1, with D unclear. Germline values: CDR1 DFQATT, CDR2 SNEGSKA (reference sequence). There are 13 residues in the CDR3. V lost 3 bases to trimming and J lost 4 bases, with 10 bases between them. The CDR3 DNA is TGCAGTGCTAGTTCTTTGGGGTACAATGAGCAGTTCTTC. Translating gives CSASSLGYNEQFF.